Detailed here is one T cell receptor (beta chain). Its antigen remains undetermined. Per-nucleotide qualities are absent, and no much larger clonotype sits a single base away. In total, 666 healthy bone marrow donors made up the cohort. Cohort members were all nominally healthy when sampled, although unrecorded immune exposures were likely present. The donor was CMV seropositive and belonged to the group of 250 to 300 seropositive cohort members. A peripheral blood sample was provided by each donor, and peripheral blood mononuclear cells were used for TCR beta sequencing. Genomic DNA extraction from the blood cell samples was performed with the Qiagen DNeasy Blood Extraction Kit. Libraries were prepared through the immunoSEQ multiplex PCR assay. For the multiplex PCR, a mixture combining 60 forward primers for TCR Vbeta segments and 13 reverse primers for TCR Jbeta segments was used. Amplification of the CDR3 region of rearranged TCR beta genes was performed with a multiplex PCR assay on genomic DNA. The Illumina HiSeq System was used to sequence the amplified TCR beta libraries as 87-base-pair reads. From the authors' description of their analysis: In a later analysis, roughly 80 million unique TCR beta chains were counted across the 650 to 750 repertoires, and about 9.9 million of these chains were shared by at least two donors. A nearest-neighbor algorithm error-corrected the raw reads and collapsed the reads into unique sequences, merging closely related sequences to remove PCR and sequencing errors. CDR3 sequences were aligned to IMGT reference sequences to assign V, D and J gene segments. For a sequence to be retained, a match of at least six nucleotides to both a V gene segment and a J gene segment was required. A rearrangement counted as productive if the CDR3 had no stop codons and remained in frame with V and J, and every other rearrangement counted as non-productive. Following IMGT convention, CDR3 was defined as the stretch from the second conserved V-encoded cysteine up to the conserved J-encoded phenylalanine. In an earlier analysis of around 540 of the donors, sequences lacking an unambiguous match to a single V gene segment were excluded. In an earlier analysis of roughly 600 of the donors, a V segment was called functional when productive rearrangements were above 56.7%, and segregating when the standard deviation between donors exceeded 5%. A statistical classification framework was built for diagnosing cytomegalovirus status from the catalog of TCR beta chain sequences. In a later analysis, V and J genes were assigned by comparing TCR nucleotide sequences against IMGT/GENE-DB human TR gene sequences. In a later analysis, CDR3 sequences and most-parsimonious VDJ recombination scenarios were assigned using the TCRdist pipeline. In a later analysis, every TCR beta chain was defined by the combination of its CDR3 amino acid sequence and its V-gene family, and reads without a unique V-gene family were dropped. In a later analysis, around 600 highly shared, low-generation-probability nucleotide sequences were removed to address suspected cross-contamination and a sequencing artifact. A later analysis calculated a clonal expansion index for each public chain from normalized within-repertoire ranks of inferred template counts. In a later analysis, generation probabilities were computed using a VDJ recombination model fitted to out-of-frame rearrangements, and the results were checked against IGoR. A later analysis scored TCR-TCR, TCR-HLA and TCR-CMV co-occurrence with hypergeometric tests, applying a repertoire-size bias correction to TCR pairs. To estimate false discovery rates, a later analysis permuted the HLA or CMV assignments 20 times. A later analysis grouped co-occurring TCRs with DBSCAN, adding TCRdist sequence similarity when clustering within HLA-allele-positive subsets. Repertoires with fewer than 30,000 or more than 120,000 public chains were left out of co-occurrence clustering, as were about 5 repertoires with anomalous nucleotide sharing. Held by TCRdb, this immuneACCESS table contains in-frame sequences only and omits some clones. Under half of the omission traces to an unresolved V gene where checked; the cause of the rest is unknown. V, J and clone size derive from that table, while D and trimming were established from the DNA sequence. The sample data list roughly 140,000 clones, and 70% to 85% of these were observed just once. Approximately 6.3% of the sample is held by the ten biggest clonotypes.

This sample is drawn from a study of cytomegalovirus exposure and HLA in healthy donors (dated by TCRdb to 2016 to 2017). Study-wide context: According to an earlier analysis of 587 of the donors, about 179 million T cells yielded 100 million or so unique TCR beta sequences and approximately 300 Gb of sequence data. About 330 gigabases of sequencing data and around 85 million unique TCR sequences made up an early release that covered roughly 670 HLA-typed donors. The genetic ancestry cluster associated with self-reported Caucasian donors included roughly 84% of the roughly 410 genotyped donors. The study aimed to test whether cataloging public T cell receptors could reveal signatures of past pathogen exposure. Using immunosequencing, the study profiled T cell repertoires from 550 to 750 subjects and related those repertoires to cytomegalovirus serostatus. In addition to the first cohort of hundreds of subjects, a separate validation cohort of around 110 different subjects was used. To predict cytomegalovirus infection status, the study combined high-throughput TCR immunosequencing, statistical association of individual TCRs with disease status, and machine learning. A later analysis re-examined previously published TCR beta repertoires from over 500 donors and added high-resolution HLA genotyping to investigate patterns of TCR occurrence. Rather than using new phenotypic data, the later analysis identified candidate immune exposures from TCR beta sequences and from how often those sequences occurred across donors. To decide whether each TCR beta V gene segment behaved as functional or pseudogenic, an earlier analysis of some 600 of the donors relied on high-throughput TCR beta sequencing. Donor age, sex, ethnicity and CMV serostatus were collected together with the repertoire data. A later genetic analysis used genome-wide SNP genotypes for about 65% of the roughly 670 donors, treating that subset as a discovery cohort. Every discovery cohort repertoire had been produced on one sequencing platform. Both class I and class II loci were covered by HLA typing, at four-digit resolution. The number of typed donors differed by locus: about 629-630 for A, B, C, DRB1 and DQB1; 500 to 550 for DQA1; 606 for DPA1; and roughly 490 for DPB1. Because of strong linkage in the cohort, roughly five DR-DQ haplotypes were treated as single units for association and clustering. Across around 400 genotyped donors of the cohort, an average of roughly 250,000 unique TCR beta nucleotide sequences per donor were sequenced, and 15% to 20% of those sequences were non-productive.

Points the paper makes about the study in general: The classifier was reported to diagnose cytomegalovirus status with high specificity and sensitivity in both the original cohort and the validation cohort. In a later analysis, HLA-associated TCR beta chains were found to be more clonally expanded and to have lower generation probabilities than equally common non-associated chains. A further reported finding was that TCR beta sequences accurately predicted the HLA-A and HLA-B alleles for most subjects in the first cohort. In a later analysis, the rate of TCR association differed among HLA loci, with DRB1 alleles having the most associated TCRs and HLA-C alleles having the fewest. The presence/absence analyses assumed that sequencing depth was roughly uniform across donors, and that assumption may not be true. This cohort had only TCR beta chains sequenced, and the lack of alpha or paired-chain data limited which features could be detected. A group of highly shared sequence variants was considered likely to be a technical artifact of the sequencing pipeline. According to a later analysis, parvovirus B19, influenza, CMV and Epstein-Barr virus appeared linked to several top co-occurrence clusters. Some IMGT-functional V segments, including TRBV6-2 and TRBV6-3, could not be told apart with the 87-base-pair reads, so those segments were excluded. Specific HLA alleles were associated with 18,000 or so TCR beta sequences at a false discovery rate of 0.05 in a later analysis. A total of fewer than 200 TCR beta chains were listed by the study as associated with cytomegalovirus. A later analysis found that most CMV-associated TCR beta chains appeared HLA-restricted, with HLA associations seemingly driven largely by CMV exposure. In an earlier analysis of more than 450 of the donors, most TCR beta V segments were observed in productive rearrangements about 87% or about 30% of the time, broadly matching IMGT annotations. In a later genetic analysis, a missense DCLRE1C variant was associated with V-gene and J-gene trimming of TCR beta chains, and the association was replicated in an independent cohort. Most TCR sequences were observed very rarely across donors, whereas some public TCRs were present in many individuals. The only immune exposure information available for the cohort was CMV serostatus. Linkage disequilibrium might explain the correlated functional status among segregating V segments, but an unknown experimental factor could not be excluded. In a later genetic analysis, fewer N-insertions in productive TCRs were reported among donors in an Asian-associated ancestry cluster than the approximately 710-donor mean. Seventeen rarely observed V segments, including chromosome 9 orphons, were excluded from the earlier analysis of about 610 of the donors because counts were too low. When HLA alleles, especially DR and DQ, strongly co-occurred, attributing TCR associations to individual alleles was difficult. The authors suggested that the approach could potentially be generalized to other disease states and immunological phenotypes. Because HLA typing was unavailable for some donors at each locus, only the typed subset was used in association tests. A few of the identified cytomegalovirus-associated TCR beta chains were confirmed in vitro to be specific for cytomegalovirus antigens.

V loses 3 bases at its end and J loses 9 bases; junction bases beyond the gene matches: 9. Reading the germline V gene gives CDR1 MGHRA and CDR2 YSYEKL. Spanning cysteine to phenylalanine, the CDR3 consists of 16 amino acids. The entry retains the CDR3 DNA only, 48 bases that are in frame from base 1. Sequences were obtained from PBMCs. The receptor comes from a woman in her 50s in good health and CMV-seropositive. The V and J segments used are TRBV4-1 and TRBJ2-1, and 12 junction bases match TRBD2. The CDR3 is CASSHPTSGGSREQFF. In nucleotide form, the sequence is TGCGCCAGCAGCCATCCCACTAGCGGGGGGTCGCGTGAGCAGTTCTTC.